This TCR beta chain was recovered during a study of control samples from healthy donors and cancer patients. TCRdb's table, derived via immunoSEQ multiplex PCR, lists solely in-frame clones and lacks some. Here the sample spans roughly 100,000 clones, 92% being singletons. This CDR3 contains 16 residues. The germline gives CDR1 MNHEY, CDR2 SMNVEV (reference sequence). Trimming took 5 bases from V and 5 from J, leaving 21 bases between them. The TCR sequence derives from a woman younger than 35 in good health. V and J are TRBV27 and TRBJ2-5, with a possible D match to TRBD2 (6 bases). Input material: blood. As DNA, the CDR3 is TGTGCCAGCAGTCCCTACCTTGATGGGGCGGGGGAGACCCAGTACTTC. Its protein is CASSPYLDGAGETQYF.